Listed here are 8 T cell receptor beta chains from one sample, sequenced in a study of shared clonotypes between healthy human individuals (dated by TCRdb to about 2020). Library preparation employed the immunoSEQ multiplex PCR assay. TCRdb provides this immuneACCESS table in a form limited to in-frame rearrangements. Some clones are lacking; in checked studies, under half of them reflect an unresolved V gene, and why the rest are absent is not known. The sample contains 490,000 or so clones, 75% to 85% of them found a single time. 10% to 15% of the sample is in the top ten clones. The specimen was PBMCs. The receptors come from a woman aged 40-49 years in good health. Some clones in this sample may be carry-over from other donors' samples.

The genes are TRBV28 and TRBJ1-5; 9 positions agree with TRBD1. This CDR3 has 14 amino acids. The V gene's germline CDR1 is MDHEN and CDR2 SYDVKM. V lost 6 bases to trimming and J lost 5 bases; unmatched junction nucleotides: 5. The CDR3 nucleotides are TGTGCCAGCAGGTGGGGACAGGGTCATCAGCCCCAGCATTTT. Translated, it gives CASRWGQGHQPQHF.

This sequence joins TRBV4-2 and TRBJ2-1, with 10 bases matching TRBD2. Germline V gene data show CDR1 as LGHNA and CDR2 as YNFKEQ. CDR3 size: 15 residues. With 0 bases clipped from V and 13 bases from J, the junction kept 9 bases outside the gene matches. The CDR3 bases are TGTGCCAGCAGCCAAGAGGAAGCTAGCGGGAGTAAACAGTTCTTC. It yields the protein CASSQEEASGSKQFF.

This clone occurred once. V is TRBV7-2 and J is TRBJ1-2; 7 nucleotides line up with TRBD1. In germline, CDR1 is SGHTA, CDR2 FQGNSA. The CDR3 covers 14 residues. J lost 8 bases, V lost 5 bases, and 11 bases had no gene match. Here the CDR3 DNA reads TGTGCCAGCAGCATAAACAGGGGAGGGAAAGGCTACACCTTC. It codes for CASSINRGGKGYTF.

The CDR3 sequence: CASSFAGQGANYGYTF. The CDR3 DNA is TGTGCCAGCAGTTTTGCAGGACAGGGGGCTAACTATGGCTACACCTTC. This chain joins TRBV28 and TRBJ1-2; 10 bases align to TRBD1. The V gene end was trimmed by 3 bases and the J gene end by 0 bases; junction bases not matched to a gene: 4. CDR1 is MDHEN and CDR2 is SYDVKM in the germline V gene. CDR3 length equals 16 residues.

J is TRBJ2-3 and V is TRBV7-6; 7 nucleotides agree with TRBD1. Germline V gene lookup returns CDR1 SGHVS and CDR2 FNYEAQ. The CDR3 sequence is 15 residues long. V dropped 1 base and J dropped 2; count of bases not matched to a gene: 3. The chain's CDR3 is CASSLEGQATDTQYF. CDR3 bases: TGTGCCAGCAGCTTAGAAGGACAGGCCACAGATACGCAGTATTTT. Full variable domain (missing parts from reference TRBV7-6 and TRBJ2-3): GAGVSQSPRYKVTKRGQDVALRCDPISGHVSLYWYRQALGQGPEFLTYFNYEAQQDKSGLPNDRFSAERPEGSISTLTIQRTEQRDSAMYRCASSLEGQATDTQYFGPGTRLTVL.

The chain uses TRBV7-2 and TRBJ2-1; 8 nucleotides match TRBD2. Germline values: CDR1 SGHTA, CDR2 FQGNSA. Trimming removed 5 bases from V and 5 bases from J; junction bases left unmatched: 11. The CDR3 runs 16 residues. The CDR3 here is CASSPSSGSGDNEQFF. CDR3 sequence (DNA): TGTGCCAGCAGCCCCTCGAGCGGGAGCGGTGACAATGAGCAGTTCTTC.

This chain links TRBV5-4 with TRBJ2-7; no clear D gene. V dropped 4 bases and J dropped 6 bases, with 14 bases sitting between them. The CDR3 extends over 13 amino acids. CDR1 SGHNT and CDR2 YYREEE come from the germline V gene (reference sequence). The CDR3 coding sequence is TGTGCCAGCAGCCTGCGACGGAGTCTCGAGCAGTACTTC. Protein sequence: CASSLRRSLEQYF.

The V and J genes are TRBV2 and TRBJ2-7; the D is unclear. Germline V CDR1 and CDR2: SNHLY, FYNNEI. CDR3 length: 12 amino acids. V shed 4 bases and J shed 5 bases, with 9 bases lying between them. CDR3: CASSGDMDEQYF. In DNA form, the CDR3 reads TGTGCCAGCAGTGGAGACATGGACGAGCAGTACTTC.